The next 8 T cell receptor beta chains were all read from a single sample in a study of blood T cell repertoires in COVID-19. Method: immunoSEQ multiplex PCR; TCRdb's copy keeps in-frame clones and lacks some. The sample lists around 250,000 clones, around 87% seen once, with under 9% in the top ten. Material for sequencing was peripheral blood. The source of these receptors is a woman aged 70-85 years with active or convalescent COVID-19.

The V gene is TRBV7-2, the J gene TRBJ1-1; D might be TRBD1 (5 bases). The germline gives CDR1 SGHTA, CDR2 FQGNSA. V lost 5 bases and J lost 6, with 19 bases in between. This CDR3 contains 15 residues. The CDR3, as DNA: TGTGCCAGCAGCCCCCGTAGGGGAGGTACTGCTGAAGCTTTCTTT. Translation: CASSPRRGGTAEAFF.

This sequence joins TRBV5-1 and TRBJ2-1; 7 positions match TRBD2. Germline V gene lookup returns CDR1 SGHRS and CDR2 YFSETQ. This CDR3 comprises 14 residues. The ends lost 6 bases at V and 10 bases at J; junction bases unmatched: 13. CDR3 coding DNA: TGCGCCAGCAAGGAGATGGGAGGGAAGGGAGAGCAGTTCTTC. It translates to CASKEMGGKGEQFF.

This chain's CDR3 is CASSFWGVNEKLFF. CDR3 DNA sequence: TGCGCCAGCAGCTTCTGGGGGGTCAATGAAAAACTGTTTTTT. The rearrangement links TRBV5-1 to TRBJ1-4; tentative D call: TRBD1 (5 bases). V lost 2 bases, J lost 5 bases, and 10 bases lay in between. Germline V gives CDR1 SGHRS, CDR2 YFSETQ. The CDR3 totals 14 residues.

J is TRBJ1-1 and V is TRBV3-1 (or the pseudogene TRBV3-2); tentative D call: TRBD1 (6 bases). Trimming took off 0 bases at V and 0 bases at J, with 11 bases between the two ends. CDR1 and CDR2 from the germline V gene are LGHDT and YNNKEL (reference sequence). This CDR3 region has 16 residues. The CDR3 DNA reads as TGTGCCAGCAGCCAAGAAGACACAGGGCTGAACACTGAAGCTTTCTTT. It is translated as CASSQEDTGLNTEAFF.

This chain joins TRBV18 and TRBJ2-7; 15 nucleotides align to TRBD2. CDR1 and CDR2 from the germline V gene are KGHSH and LQKENI. The V and J ends lost 3 bases and 4 bases, in that order; junction bases with no gene match: 4. This CDR3 is built from 16 residues. The CDR3 DNA follows: TGTGCCAGCTCACCGGGACTAGCGGGGGGAAAGTACGAGCAGTACTTC. Residues: CASSPGLAGGKYEQYF.

The chain has TRBV10-3 and TRBJ2-3; no clear D gene. The CDR3 has 12 residues. Germline CDR1 ENHRY, CDR2 SYGVKD. V was cut by 0 bases and J by 4 bases, with 2 bases left in between. The CDR3 spells CAISESADTQYF. In DNA form, the CDR3 reads TGTGCCATCAGTGAGTCCGCAGATACGCAGTATTTT.

The chain carries TRBV7-2 and TRBJ2-4; D unresolved. In germline, CDR1 is SGHTA, CDR2 FQGNSA. Trimming pared 0 bases from V and 0 bases from J, leaving 3 bases between. The CDR3 runs to 14 residues. The CDR3 bases are TGTGCCAGCAGCTTAGCCCTAGCCAAAAACATTCAGTACTTC. Translated: CASSLALAKNIQYF. Filled out from reference TRBV7-2 and TRBJ2-4, the complete variable domain reads GAGVSQSPSNKVTEKGKDVELRCDPISGHTALYWYRQSLGQGLEFLIYFQGNSAPDKSGLPSDRFSAERTGGSVSTLTIQRTQQEDSAVYLCASSLALAKNIQYFGAGTRLSVL.

V gene TRBV7-9 combines with J gene TRBJ1-5, with 8 bases identical to TRBD1. The V segment lost 5 bases and the J segment 6 bases; nucleotides outside the gene matches: 3. Germline V gives CDR1 SEHNR, CDR2 FQNEAQ (reference sequence). The CDR3 consists of 13 residues. The CDR3 protein is CASSPTGVQPQHF. The CDR3 bases are TGTGCCAGCAGCCCGACAGGGGTTCAGCCCCAGCATTTT.